This T cell receptor (beta chain) came from a study of T cells in Graves' hyperthyroidism and ophthalmopathy (dated by TCRdb to the late 2010s). With respect to the entire study: Peripheral blood was sampled at the time of initial diagnosis, prior to any treatment. To identify distinguishing TCR V-J signatures, a discovery cohort of about 100 patients was used, comprising 40 to 45 with Graves' ophthalmopathy and 57 with stable Graves' hyperthyroidism. Whether ophthalmopathy could be predicted prospectively was tested in an independent validation cohort made up of fewer than 20 hyperthyroidism patients plus 17 patients who later progressed to ophthalmopathy. The 90 or so discovery patients were randomly split 7:3 into training and test sets. The study also compared thyroid tissue and blood T-cell repertoires from several Graves' hyperthyroidism patients. After blood sampling, hyperthyroidism patients were treated with methimazole at a starting dose of 30 mg daily, and ophthalmopathy patients were treated with high-dose intravenous methylprednisolone. TCR Vbeta CDR3 sequencing of 135 peripheral blood samples (roughly 41 ophthalmopathy, around 80 hyperthyroidism and some 17 progressor patients) is reported in the paper. Results the study describes overall, beyond this receptor: Most expanded thyroid clonotypes (frequency above 0.001) were also found in blood, which suggests that blood repertoires may mirror thyroid immune responses. Sample size was not statistically predetermined, and investigators were not blinded to group allocation. In validation, progression to ophthalmopathy was predicted by the model with roughly 71% sensitivity and 72.22% specificity, a median of about 6.4 months before onset. A model built on a 13 V-J signature distinguished ophthalmopathy from stable hyperthyroidism, reaching 85% to 90% sensitivity and under 84% specificity in cross-validation and 80%/75% in testing.

A patient counted as having stable Graves' hyperthyroidism if no progression to ophthalmopathy occurred over 18 months of follow-up. The hyperthyroidism patients were between 18 and 65 years old and newly diagnosed, with a disease duration of less than 2 months. Patients with uncontrolled infections, other autoimmune diseases, pregnancy or lactation were excluded. Diagnoses were based on clinical symptoms, serum thyroxine and TRAb, thyroid ultrasound and orbital computed tomography. PBMCs were separated from about 10 ml of fresh peripheral blood using Ficoll-Paque density gradient centrifugation. Total RNA was extracted using Trizol reagent, and RNA quality was assessed on an Agilent 2100 Bioanalyzer. In its sample, this clonotype was seen many times. The antigen this receptor binds is unknown. Base qualities are not at hand, and no much larger clone is one base apart. The TCR beta CDR3 regions were amplified from RNA transcripts. For the first round of RT-PCR on the TCR CDR3, the HTBI primer set was used together with the Qiagen OneStep RT-PCR kit. The libraries were constructed in a second round of multiplex PCR and then size-selected and purified. Paired-end sequencing of the libraries was performed with 100 bp reads on an Illumina HiSeq2000. Concerning the study's data processing: SOAPnuke was used to process the raw data, removing reads that contained adapters or uncalled bases, had a mean Phred below 15, or lacked an exact match to the constant primer or identifier. High-quality paired reads were merged with COPE v1.2.5, and unique nucleotide sequences were defined as clonotypes. MiTCR v1.1 was used to align clonotypes to the IMGT TRBV, TRBD and TRBJ reference segments. The analysis was restricted to V-J combinations with a frequency above 0.0001, which together covered over 99% of the repertoires. The TCS score was defined as F50 (clonal expansion) divided by E x V (chaos), with BLOSUM62-based TCRdist calculated between CDR3 peptides within each V-J. Welch's t-statistics and random forest reduced around 550 V-J features to 13, which were used in a naive Bayes classifier (R e1071). TCRdb reprocessing: public reads trimmed at Q25 with fastp, clones called with MiXCR, in-frame beta chains kept. Each entry merges the rows of one CDR3 protein and shows their most common DNA and genes. TCRdb, not the original authors, processed these V and J calls. The sample table records some 510,000 distinct CDR3 sequences; less than 25% of these occur just once. The ten most abundant clones make up roughly 29% of the sample.

V and J are truncated by 5 bases and 2 bases respectively, leaving an intervening sequence of 12 bases. The CDR3 numbers 14 residues from cysteine through phenylalanine. Only the CDR3 part of the read is kept: 42 bases, read in frame from the first base. The germline V gene specifies SGHAT as CDR1 and FQNNGV as CDR2. The TCR sequence derives from a man in his late teens or twenties with Graves' hyperthyroidism. The sample comprised blood. Rearrangement joined TRBV11-2 to TRBJ1-2; a weak D assignment points to TRBD1 (6 bases agree). The bases are TGTGCCAGCAGCCCGCTGACAGGAAACTATGGCTACACCTTC. It codes for CASSPLTGNYGYTF.